This TCR beta chain was recorded in a study of Ad26.COV2.S vaccination and SARS-CoV-2 variants. Study information: The donor was enrolled in the Ad26.COV2.S arm of the COV1001 trial.

V was pared by 1 base and J by 8 bases, with 9 bases between. CDR3 size: 13 residues. Germline CDR1 reads GTSNPN; CDR2 reads SVGIG (reference sequence). Treatment: roughly 19 received Ad26.COV2.S at low or high dose, single or two shots; roughly 5 received placebo; per-sample allocation not given. The samples date from day 63 after the first vaccine or placebo injection. Assay: immunoSEQ multiplex PCR; the TCRdb copy retains only in-frame clones and omits some. The sample lists roughly 400,000 clones, approximately 89% occurring once. This chain joins TRBV30 and TRBJ1-6; maybe TRBD1 (6 bases). This specimen was peripheral blood, taken in a trial of Ad26.COV2.S vaccine versus placebo. The clonotype originates from a person aged 18-65 years who received the Ad26.COV2.S COVID-19 vaccine or a placebo. The DNA of the CDR3 is TGTGCCTGGAGTGGGGACATTTATTCACCCCTCCACTTT. It codes for CAWSGDIYSPLHF.